This entry describes one T cell receptor (beta chain). Original methodology: The assay estimated nucleated cells by amplifying reference gene primers. TCRdb's table, derived via immunoSEQ multiplex PCR, lists solely in-frame clones and lacks some. V and J calls and clone size come straight from that table; D and trimming were deduced from the DNA. The sample has roughly 300,000 clones, approximately 84% seen once. This entry comes from a study of blood T cell repertoires in COVID-19. The wider study: Samples of COVID-19 (acute and convalescent) were obtained from the United States, Italy and Spain. T cells, B-cell-depleted T cells, or PBMCs provided the cDNA or gDNA that served as material.

Enrolment of Seattle patients took place during active infection, and they were followed longitudinally. Sequencing was performed on peripheral blood. The sequence came from a human donor with COVID-19, enrolled during active disease. The donor label of this sample is uncertain.

The CDR3 region has the DNA TGTGCCAGCAGTTTTACATCCAGGGGAGAGACCCAGTACTTC. Translated, it gives CASSFTSRGETQYF. The V call is TRBV27, the J call TRBJ2-5, with D possibly TRBD1 on 6 matching bases. Germline V CDR1 and CDR2: MNHEY, SMNVEV (reference sequence). This CDR3 region has 14 residues. Trimming removed 3 bases from V and 4 bases from J, with 12 bases in between.